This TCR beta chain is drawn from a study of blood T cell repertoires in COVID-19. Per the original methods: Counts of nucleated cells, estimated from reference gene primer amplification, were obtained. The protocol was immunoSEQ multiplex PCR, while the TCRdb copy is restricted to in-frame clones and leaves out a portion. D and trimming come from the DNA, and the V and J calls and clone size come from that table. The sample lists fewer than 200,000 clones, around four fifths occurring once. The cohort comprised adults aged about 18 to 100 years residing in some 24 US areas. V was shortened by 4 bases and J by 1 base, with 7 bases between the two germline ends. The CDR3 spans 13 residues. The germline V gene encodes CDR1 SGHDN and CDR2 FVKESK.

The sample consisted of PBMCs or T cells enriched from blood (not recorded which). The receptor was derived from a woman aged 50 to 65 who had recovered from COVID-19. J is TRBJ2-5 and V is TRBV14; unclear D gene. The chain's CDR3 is CASSRAVQETQYF. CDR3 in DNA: TGTGCCAGCAGCCGGGCAGTCCAAGAGACCCAGTACTTC. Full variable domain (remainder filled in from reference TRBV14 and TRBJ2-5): EAGVTQFPSHSVIEKGQTVTLRCDPISGHDNLYWYRRVMGKEIKFLLHFVKESKQDESGMPNNRFLAERTGGTYSTLKVQPAELEDSGVYFCASSRAVQETQYFGPGTRLLVL.